This T cell receptor (beta chain) emerged from a study of blood T cells in healthy people across ages. The germline V gene encodes CDR1 SGHTA and CDR2 FQGTGA. J was trimmed by 3 bases and V by 1 base; bases with no gene match: 11. This CDR3 is 20 amino acids long. Every donor contributed around 10 milliliters of peripheral blood by blood draw. Using a J-beta primer mix together with a sample-barcoded 5' primer, a second PCR was run for roughly 6 to 11 cycles. TCRdb re-derived calls from the 5' RACE reads in MiXCR, one entry per CDR3 protein. The data contain 750,000 or so distinct CDR3 sequences, about 25% of them singletons. The data also belong to a second study, concerning T cells of mothers and their children.

The chain is built from TRBV7-3 and TRBJ2-3; TRBD2 matches 15 bases. Specimen: blood. This TCR was sampled from a boy younger than 18 in good health. This CDR3 reads CASSLRTSGGASINTDTQYF. CDR3 in DNA: TGTGCCAGCAGCTTAAGGACTAGCGGGGGGGCCTCAATTAATACAGATACGCAGTATTTT.